The present T cell receptor beta chain was sequenced within a study of regulatory dendritic cells for organ transplantation. Overall study findings and caveats: Of resting T cell subsets, memory CD8+ had the most alloreactive clonotypes. Naive T cells showed high diversity, memory cells less, memory CD8+ least. Memory CD8+ clonal expansion seemed more limited with regulatory than mature dendritic cells. Considerable individual heterogeneity was seen in alloreactive memory CD8+ T cells.

Using immunoSEQ multiplex PCR, the repertoire was profiled, and TCRdb retains in-frame clones only, with some absent. The sample holds roughly 5,200 clones, roughly 67% seen once. A note on this clone: The antigen is undetermined.

Germline assignment: CDR1 SNHLY and CDR2 FYNNEI. The CDR3 contains 15 residues. The junction had 5 bases not matched to a gene; V was cut back by 5 bases and J by 6 bases. The J gene is TRBJ2-1, the V gene TRBV2; 12 bases map to TRBD2. This clonotype was sampled from a human donor in good health. The specimen sequenced was memory CD8+ T cells from blood. Subset specified: CD45RO+ memory T cells. CDR3 amino acids: CASSRLAGALNEQFF. CDR3 DNA: TGTGCCAGCAGTCGACTAGCGGGGGCCCTCAATGAGCAGTTCTTC. The full variable domain, completed using reference TRBV2 and TRBJ2-1, is EPEVTQTPSHQVTQMGQEVILRCVPISNHLYFYWYRQILGQKVEFLVSFYNNEISEKSEIFDDQFSVERPDGSNFTLKIRSTKLEDSAMYFCASSRLAGALNEQFFGPGTRLTVL.